This is a list of T cell receptor beta chains from one sample in a study of T cells after yellow fever vaccination. TCRdb processed the 5' RACE reads anew with MiXCR; each CDR3 protein has one entry. Of more than 450,000 distinct CDR3 sequences in the sample, less than 25% were seen once. Specimen: PBMCs, collected less than 25 days after the first yellow fever vaccination. The receptors were sampled from a young man who received the YFV17D yellow fever vaccine. Each CDR3 is given without its conserved first and last residue. The size entry is marked missing in some rows and otherwise reads once, few, many or a size class.

>TRBV4-1|once
ASSQEDRLGSEQF
>TRBV20-1|many
SAKRQVSYEQY
>TRBV5-1|few
ASSPGRGGPYNEQF
>TRBV5-1|NA
ASRAPTGLGSPLH
>TRBV20-1|NA
SAILNYGYT
>TRBV5-1|NA
ASSLWRGGTGELF
>TRBV5-1|few
ASSQPSGNTGELF
>TRBV11-2|many
ASSTTTYTQF
>TRBV7-9|NA
ASSLAGLWADTQY
>TRBV7-1|once
ASSSGSLQGAGDPSGANVLT
>TRBV20-1|NA
SARSGGLAGTQY
>TRBV12-5|few
AVSRAF
>TRBV12-3/TRBV12-4|few
ASTGQTTGELF
>TRBV29-1|NA
SVDLTRDQGGETQY
>TRBV28|NA
ASNRSSGNTIY
>TRBV12-3/TRBV12-4|NA
ASRISNNEKLF
>TRBV5-1|few
ASSHRTSSEAF
>TRBV4-2|many
ASSHVSGGNQPQH
>TRBV12-3/TRBV12-4|NA
ASSLQGDGGRNTIY
>TRBV7-8|few
ASSLAGQGGGYT
>TRBV11-2|many
ASSLDVGRGAF
>TRBV20-1|few
SANRPGRVEDTQY
>TRBV20-1|NA
SALFSGGNEQF
>TRBV29-1|many
SVRGPQETQY
>TRBV10-3|many
AISEGTAEETQY
>TRBV7-2|NA
ASSRSRVSETQY